This is a list of T cell receptor beta chains from one sample in a study of T cell repertoires in ileal Crohn's disease. Data came from immunoSEQ multiplex PCR; TCRdb stores just in-frame clones and leaves some out. The profile shows 8,000 to 9,500 clones, approximately 85% of them singletons. Material: ileal tissue. All receptors derive from an adult with Crohn's disease. The CDR3 runs from the conserved cysteine through the conserved F or W. The D gene is left open where the match is weak. Size tells how often a clone was seen (once, few, many) or the class of an expanded clone, and some rows leave it out.

j_call: TRBJ2-5; d_call: -; v_call: TRBV7-3; clone_size: -; cdr3_aa: CASSPSGLEETQYF; cdr3_nt: TGTGCCAGCAGCCCAAGTGGCCTAGAGGAGACCCAGTACTTC
j_call: TRBJ1-2; d_call: -; v_call: TRBV2; clone_size: -; cdr3_aa: CASSGVRTAINYGYTF; cdr3_nt: TGTGCCAGCAGTGGAGTACGGACAGCCATTAACTATGGCTACACCTTC
j_call: TRBJ2-2; d_call: -; v_call: TRBV6-5; clone_size: -; cdr3_aa: CASRPSQGFTGELFF; cdr3_nt: TGTGCCAGCAGACCCTCGCAGGGATTCACCGGGGAGCTGTTTTTT
j_call: TRBJ2-7; d_call: TRBD2; v_call: TRBV4-1; clone_size: -; cdr3_aa: CASSQEPSGTYEQYF; cdr3_nt: TGCGCCAGCAGCCAAGAACCTAGCGGAACATACGAGCAGTACTTC
j_call: TRBJ1-1; d_call: -; v_call: TRBV10-3; clone_size: -; cdr3_aa: CAISEPEIEAFF; cdr3_nt: TGTGCCATCAGTGAGCCTGAGATTGAAGCTTTCTTT
j_call: TRBJ2-7; d_call: TRBD2; v_call: TRBV6-1; clone_size: -; cdr3_aa: CASSDRPGTSGVSSYEQYF; cdr3_nt: TGTGCCAGCAGTGATAGGCCCGGGACTAGCGGGGTGAGCTCCTACGAGCAGTACTTC
j_call: TRBJ2-1; d_call: TRBD2; v_call: TRBV28; clone_size: -; cdr3_aa: CASRRGRVDNEQFF; cdr3_nt: TGTGCCAGCAGGAGAGGGAGGGTCGACAATGAGCAGTTCTTC
j_call: TRBJ2-1; d_call: -; v_call: TRBV7-9; clone_size: -; cdr3_aa: CASSLAGGPQEQFF; cdr3_nt: TGTGCCAGCAGCTTAGCGGGGGGGCCTCAAGAGCAGTTCTTC
j_call: TRBJ1-4; d_call: TRBD1; v_call: TRBV7-9; clone_size: -; cdr3_aa: CASSLTGATNEKLFF; cdr3_nt: TGTGCCAGCAGCCTTACAGGGGCAACTAATGAAAAACTGTTTTTT
j_call: TRBJ2-1; d_call: TRBD2; v_call: TRBV9; clone_size: once; cdr3_aa: CASSRREVFSYNEQFF; cdr3_nt: TGTGCCAGCTCGAGACGGGAGGTCTTCTCCTACAATGAGCAGTTCTTC
j_call: TRBJ2-7; d_call: -; v_call: TRBV28; clone_size: -; cdr3_aa: CASSQTGLPYEQYF; cdr3_nt: TGTGCCAGCAGCCAAACAGGGCTCCCCTACGAGCAGTACTTC
j_call: TRBJ2-7; d_call: -; v_call: TRBV7-2; clone_size: once; cdr3_aa: CASSSAGLRYEQYF; cdr3_nt: TGTGCCAGCAGCTCGGCGGGACTTCGCTACGAGCAGTACTTC
j_call: TRBJ2-1; d_call: TRBD2; v_call: TRBV14; clone_size: few; cdr3_aa: CASSQAPGTRFEQFF; cdr3_nt: TGTGCCAGCAGCCAGGCCCCCGGGACTAGATTTGAGCAGTTCTTC
j_call: TRBJ1-1; d_call: -; v_call: TRBV10-3; clone_size: -; cdr3_aa: CASNRGNTEAFF; cdr3_nt: TGTGCCAGCAACCGGGGGAACACTGAAGCTTTCTTT
j_call: TRBJ1-2; d_call: -; v_call: TRBV27; clone_size: -; cdr3_aa: CASSPRGPGGYGYTF; cdr3_nt: TGTGCCAGCAGTCCCCGGGGCCCGGGGGGATATGGCTACACCTTC
j_call: TRBJ2-3; d_call: TRBD2; v_call: TRBV6-5; clone_size: -; cdr3_aa: CASRGLAGSDTQYF; cdr3_nt: TGTGCCAGCAGGGGACTAGCGGGGTCAGATACGCAGTATTTT
j_call: TRBJ2-2; d_call: -; v_call: TRBV18; clone_size: once; cdr3_aa: CASSPRSAGNTGELFF; cdr3_nt: TGTGCCAGCTCACCAAGATCCGCAGGCAACACCGGGGAGCTGTTTTTT
j_call: TRBJ2-2; d_call: -; v_call: TRBV9; clone_size: -; cdr3_aa: CASSVDGDFGELFF; cdr3_nt: TGTGCCAGCAGCGTAGACGGGGATTTCGGGGAGCTGTTTTTT
j_call: TRBJ1-1; d_call: -; v_call: TRBV19; clone_size: -; cdr3_aa: CASRDRMNTEAFF; cdr3_nt: TGTGCCAGTCGGGACCGCATGAACACTGAAGCTTTCTTT
j_call: TRBJ2-1; d_call: -; v_call: TRBV11-3; clone_size: -; cdr3_aa: CASSLELGNEQFF; cdr3_nt: TGTGCCAGCAGCTTAGAACTGGGGAATGAGCAGTTCTTC
j_call: TRBJ2-1; d_call: TRBD2; v_call: TRBV6-5; clone_size: few; cdr3_aa: CASSLAGPNEQFF; cdr3_nt: TGTGCCAGCTCTTTAGCGGGCCCCAATGAGCAGTTCTTC
j_call: TRBJ2-1; d_call: TRBD2; v_call: TRBV4-3; clone_size: -; cdr3_aa: CASSQVPPLMTSGRSGNEQFF; cdr3_nt: TGCGCCAGCAGCCAAGTCCCTCCCCTCATGACTAGCGGGAGGTCCGGCAATGAGCAGTTCTTC
j_call: TRBJ1-2; d_call: -; v_call: TRBV29-1; clone_size: -; cdr3_aa: CSVIQPPGGYGYTF; cdr3_nt: TGCAGCGTTATTCAACCGCCGGGGGGCTATGGCTACACCTTC
j_call: TRBJ1-2; d_call: TRBD1; v_call: TRBV19; clone_size: few; cdr3_aa: CASSLVPGQGARSYGYTF; cdr3_nt: TGTGCCAGTAGTCTCGTCCCGGGACAGGGGGCGCGGAGCTATGGCTACACCTTC
j_call: TRBJ1-2; d_call: -; v_call: TRBV19; clone_size: -; cdr3_aa: CASSIQGGYGYTF; cdr3_nt: TGTGCCAGTAGTATCCAGGGCGGCTATGGCTACACCTTC
j_call: TRBJ1-1; d_call: TRBD1; v_call: TRBV5-4; clone_size: -; cdr3_aa: CASSLETGLGEAFF; cdr3_nt: TGTGCCAGCAGCTTAGAGACAGGGCTAGGTGAAGCTTTCTTT
j_call: TRBJ1-5; d_call: -; v_call: TRBV9; clone_size: once; cdr3_aa: CASSPVPGSNQPQHF; cdr3_nt: TGTGCCAGCAGCCCGGTCCCAGGTAGCAATCAGCCCCAGCATTTT
j_call: TRBJ2-5; d_call: TRBD1; v_call: TRBV28; clone_size: -; cdr3_aa: CASSVYRGHETQYF; cdr3_nt: TGTGCCAGCAGTGTTTACAGGGGGCACGAGACCCAGTACTTC
j_call: TRBJ1-5; d_call: -; v_call: TRBV2; clone_size: -; cdr3_aa: CASMGSGNQPQHF; cdr3_nt: TGTGCCAGCATGGGGAGCGGCAATCAGCCCCAGCATTTT
j_call: TRBJ1-1; d_call: TRBD1; v_call: TRBV18; clone_size: -; cdr3_aa: CASSAGQGGDEAFF; cdr3_nt: TGTGCCAGCTCAGCAGGACAGGGTGGCGATGAAGCTTTCTTT
j_call: TRBJ1-2; d_call: TRBD1; v_call: TRBV7-2; clone_size: -; cdr3_aa: CASSAFLGTDYGYTF; cdr3_nt: TGTGCCAGCAGCGCATTTTTGGGGACAGACTATGGCTACACCTTC
j_call: TRBJ1-5; d_call: -; v_call: TRBV6-1; clone_size: -; cdr3_aa: CASSEKGREYNQPQHF; cdr3_nt: TGTGCCAGCAGTGAAAAGGGGCGGGAGTACAATCAGCCCCAGCATTTT
j_call: TRBJ2-1; d_call: -; v_call: TRBV7-9; clone_size: -; cdr3_aa: CASSVGRGINEQFF; cdr3_nt: TGTGCCAGCAGCGTGGGAAGGGGAATCAATGAGCAGTTCTTC
j_call: TRBJ1-5; d_call: -; v_call: TRBV7-2; clone_size: -; cdr3_aa: CASSREDSNQPQHF; cdr3_nt: TGTGCCAGCAGCAGAGAGGATAGCAATCAGCCCCAGCATTTT
j_call: TRBJ1-5; d_call: TRBD1; v_call: TRBV19; clone_size: few; cdr3_aa: CASTSTGNGQPQHF; cdr3_nt: TGTGCCAGTACCTCGACAGGGAACGGTCAGCCCCAGCATTTT
j_call: TRBJ2-1; d_call: -; v_call: TRBV19; clone_size: few; cdr3_aa: CASSPGSNYNEQFF; cdr3_nt: TGTGCCAGTTCCCCGGGGAGCAACTACAATGAGCAGTTCTTC
j_call: TRBJ2-3; d_call: -; v_call: TRBV19; clone_size: -; cdr3_aa: CASSIQASTDTQYF; cdr3_nt: TGTGCCAGTAGTATACAGGCTAGCACAGATACGCAGTATTTT
j_call: TRBJ1-1; d_call: -; v_call: TRBV10-3; clone_size: -; cdr3_aa: CAISGGGNTEAFF; cdr3_nt: TGTGCCATCAGTGGCGGGGGTAACACTGAAGCTTTCTTT
j_call: TRBJ2-1; d_call: -; v_call: TRBV28; clone_size: -; cdr3_aa: CASSSAGTDSYNEQFF; cdr3_nt: TGTGCCAGCAGTTCGGCGGGGACAGATTCCTACAATGAGCAGTTCTTC
j_call: TRBJ2-1; d_call: TRBD2; v_call: TRBV9; clone_size: once; cdr3_aa: CASSVEVAGTNEQFF; cdr3_nt: TGTGCCAGCAGCGTAGAGGTAGCGGGAACGAATGAGCAGTTCTTC
j_call: TRBJ2-5; d_call: TRBD2; v_call: TRBV9; clone_size: -; cdr3_aa: CASSGGLAGLLYQETQYF; cdr3_nt: TGTGCCAGCAGTGGGGGACTAGCGGGACTATTGTACCAAGAGACCCAGTACTTC
j_call: TRBJ1-2; d_call: -; v_call: TRBV6-5; clone_size: -; cdr3_aa: CASRGSVYGYTF; cdr3_nt: TGTGCCAGTAGGGGTTCTGTCTATGGCTACACCTTC
j_call: TRBJ2-7; d_call: -; v_call: TRBV5-1; clone_size: -; cdr3_aa: CASSLETTSLPYEQYF; cdr3_nt: TGCGCCAGCAGCTTGGAGACCACCTCACTCCCCTACGAGCAGTACTTC
j_call: TRBJ2-2; d_call: -; v_call: TRBV27; clone_size: -; cdr3_aa: CASRPRGLVSVGELFF; cdr3_nt: TGTGCCAGCAGGCCTCGGGGACTCGTGTCGGTCGGGGAGCTGTTTTTT
j_call: TRBJ2-1; d_call: -; v_call: TRBV2; clone_size: -; cdr3_aa: CASRAGQPSSYNEQFF; cdr3_nt: TGTGCCAGCAGGGCTGGACAGCCGAGCTCCTACAATGAGCAGTTCTTC